This T cell receptor beta chain was captured in a study of blood T cell repertoires in COVID-19. TCRdb keeps only in-frame clones here, not all; method: immunoSEQ multiplex PCR. The data show roughly 75,000 clones, almost 85% seen once. The CDR3 has 15 amino acids. Per germline, CDR1 SGHRS and CDR2 YFSETQ. J gave up 4 bases and V 3 bases, and 7 bases lay outside the gene matches. This chain uses TRBV5-1 with TRBJ1-5; 7 bases align to TRBD1. The TCR originated in a man aged 45-65 years with acute or convalescent COVID-19. Sequencing used peripheral blood. The CDR3 sequence is CASSSDGQVNQPQHF. DNA of the CDR3: TGCGCCAGCAGCTCTGATGGACAGGTGAATCAGCCCCAGCATTTT.